This T cell receptor (beta chain) derives from a study of cytomegalovirus exposure and HLA in healthy donors. General study points: Associated with HLA alleles at 0.05 false discovery rate in a later analysis were 16,951 TCR beta sequences. One variant, a missense change in DCLRE1C, was linked in a later analysis to TCR beta V- and J-gene trimming. Several of the most significant clusters appeared linked to common viral pathogens, based on a later analysis.

Trimming left V 6 bases short and J 3 bases short, with 12 bases between. The CDR3 loop spans 13 amino acids. Germline CDR1 reads MDHEN; CDR2 reads SYDVKM. Concerning this clone itself: Antigen specificity is unknown.

PCR employed 60 Vbeta and 13 Jbeta primers. Assay used: immunoSEQ multiplex PCR; TCRdb lists only in-frame clones, some missing. The sample lists some 44,000 clones, about nine tenths occurring once. The chain couples TRBV28 to TRBJ2-7; D is uncertain. The sequenced sample was PBMCs. This clonotype originated in a woman in her 40s in good health and CMV-seropositive. CDR3 residues: CASSSQIYYEQYF. The CDR3 bases are TGTGCCAGCAGCTCACAGATATACTACGAGCAGTACTTC.